A selection of T cell receptor beta chains follows, all from one sample in a study of naive and memory T cell subsets. MiXCR, applied by TCRdb to the UMI-ligation and nested PCR reads, yields one record per CDR3 protein. This table holds approximately 140,000 distinct CDR3 sequences, roughly a fifth found once. The sequenced sample was naive CD8+ T cells from blood. These receptors came from a human donor in good health. The CDR3 runs from the conserved cysteine through the conserved F or W.

length	V	J	CDR3
13	TRBV6-5	TRBJ2-7	CASSTKQGYEQYF
15	TRBV6-5	TRBJ2-6	CASTAGRPRANVLTF
15	TRBV27	TRBJ1-3	CASRIFYSSGNTIYF
14	TRBV7-6	TRBJ1-5	CARRDSATGRPQHF
11	TRBV6-2/TRBV6-3	TRBJ2-7	CASRLGAEQYF
10	TRBV29-1	TRBJ1-1	CSVSNTEAFF
15	TRBV10-3	TRBJ2-5	CAISEVELRGETQYF
13	TRBV6-5	TRBJ2-1	CASSSGTSNEQFF
14	TRBV6-1	TRBJ1-5	CASSELGGEQPQHF
14	TRBV10-3	TRBJ2-2	CAISEGQTTGELFF
19	TRBV7-3	TRBJ1-4	CASSSSAIGQGKANEKLFF
13	TRBV27	TRBJ2-7	CASSPGLAYEQYF
17	TRBV7-6	TRBJ2-1	CASSSEPGQGVYNEQFF
18	TRBV3-1	TRBJ2-2	CASSQDFTSGMGTGELFF
15	TRBV3-1	TRBJ2-7	CASSQEGRGGYEQYF
14	TRBV5-1	TRBJ2-3	CASSLGGSADTQYF
16	TRBV6-2/TRBV6-3	TRBJ1-1	CASSYSEERKGTEAFF
16	TRBV7-9	TRBJ2-5	CASSLTAGVEGETQYF
14	TRBV20-1	TRBJ2-7	CSAREVAGTYEQYF
11	TRBV28	TRBJ1-5	CASSANQPQHF
14	TRBV3-1	TRBJ2-7	CASSQPGQGHEQYF
16	TRBV7-8	TRBJ1-5	CASSWGGVDGFQPQHF
16	TRBV15	TRBJ2-1	CATSRGGAGGLGEQFF
13	TRBV12-5	TRBJ2-7	CASGSGTSREQYF
14	TRBV4-3	TRBJ2-7	CASSQGQLAGEQYF
14	TRBV28	TRBJ2-7	CASSFSGGSYEQYF